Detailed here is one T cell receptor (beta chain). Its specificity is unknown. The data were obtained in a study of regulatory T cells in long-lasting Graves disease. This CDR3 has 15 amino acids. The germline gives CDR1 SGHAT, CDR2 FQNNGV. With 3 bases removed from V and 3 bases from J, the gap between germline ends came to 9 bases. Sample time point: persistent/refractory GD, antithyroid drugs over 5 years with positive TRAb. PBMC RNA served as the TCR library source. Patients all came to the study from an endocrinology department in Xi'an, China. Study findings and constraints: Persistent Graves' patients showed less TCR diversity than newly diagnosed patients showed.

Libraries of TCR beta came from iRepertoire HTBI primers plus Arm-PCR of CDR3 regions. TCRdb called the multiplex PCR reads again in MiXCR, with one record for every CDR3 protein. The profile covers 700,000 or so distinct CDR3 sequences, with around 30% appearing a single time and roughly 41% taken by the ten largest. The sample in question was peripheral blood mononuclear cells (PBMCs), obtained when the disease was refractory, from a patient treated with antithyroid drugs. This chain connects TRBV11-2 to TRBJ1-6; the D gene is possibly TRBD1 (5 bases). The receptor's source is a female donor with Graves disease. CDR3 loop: CASSLGRDYNSPLHF. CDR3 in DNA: TGTGCCAGCAGCTTGGGACGGGACTATAATTCACCCCTCCACTTT.